This T cell receptor beta chain was recovered during a study of blood T cell repertoires in COVID-19. Seattle enrolled patients during active infection and tracked them longitudinally. Per germline, CDR1 SNHLY and CDR2 FYNNEI. Trimming took off 10 bases at V and 5 bases at J, with 14 bases between the two ends. There are 13 residues in the CDR3. Per the authors' pipeline: Estimation of nucleated cell counts was performed using reference gene primer amplification. Repertoires were generated with immunoSEQ multiplex PCR, while TCRdb's copy carries only in-frame clones and drops some. V, J and clone size derive from that table, while D and trimming were established from the DNA sequence. The sample has under 300,000 clones; 85% to 95% are singletons.

The sample consisted of peripheral blood. The chain is built from TRBV2 and TRBJ2-2, with TRBD1 as a possible D gene (5 bases). The TCR sequence derives from a man aged 30 to 45 with COVID-19, enrolled during active disease. The CDR3 sequence: CANRPGRTGELFF. The CDR3 DNA reads as TGTGCCAACCGTCCAGGGCGAACCGGGGAGCTGTTTTTT.